This T cell receptor beta chain is drawn from a study of blood T cell repertoires in COVID-19 (dated by TCRdb to 2018 to 2021). For context, the study as a whole: The collaborator samples originated in the United States, Italy and Spain and spanned the acute and convalescent phases of COVID-19. The prospective study material was composed of cDNA or gDNA derived from T cells, B-cell-depleted T cells, or PBMCs. Deeply sampled blood TCRbeta repertoires from subjects exposed to, actively infected with, or recovered from COVID-19 were included in the dataset. The repertoires were released in a freely available public database intended as a resource for research on the immune response to SARS-CoV-2. The samples were drawn from the first 160 participants of the ongoing ImmuneRACE study and from 1,254 subjects provided by 6 global collaborators. The sample metadata nearly always contained a de-identified subject ID, COVID-19 status, age in years and sex. Where HLA class I and class II types were available, the types were taken from metadata supplied by the sample provider, not from assay-based typing. Beyond this particular receptor, the publication reports: The quantity of clinical and demographic metadata differed by source and by participant and was supplied without curation.

In regard to this clone: Its specific antigen is unknown. One base away there is no much larger clone; base qualities are not given.

TCRbeta CDR3 regions were amplified from genomic DNA using the immunoSEQ Assay, a bias-controlled multiplex PCR. On the authors' methods: Nucleated cell counts per sample were estimated from amplification of reference gene primers within the assay. To quantify the absolute abundance of each unique TCRbeta CDR3 rearrangement, sequence reads were collapsed and filtered. Productive Simpson clonality was computed per sample as the square root of Simpson's diversity index over productive rearrangements. TCRdb re-hosts the immuneACCESS table, in-frame sequences only. Its copies lack some clones; in the studies checked, an unresolved V gene accounts for under half of them, and the cause for the rest is not known. V and J calls and clone size follow that table, whereas D and trimming were derived from the DNA. For this sample there are 70,000 to 90,000 clones; roughly 91% appear just once. The ten largest clones capture roughly 1.2% of the sample.

V loses 3 bases of germline sequence and J loses 4 bases, and the interval between the two ends is 16 bases. The cysteine opens and the phenylalanine closes a CDR3 of 15 amino acids. CDR3 DNA is the only sequence kept; it has 45 bases, read in frame from the first base. The germline V gene (reference sequence) yields GTSNPN for CDR1 and SVGIG for CDR2. Enrolling through a virtual design, the prospective study's participants ranged in age from roughly 18 to 90 years and lived across more than 20 United States geographic areas. Cohort assignment in the prospective study relied on participant-reported clinical history from a screening survey and a study questionnaire. In the prospective study, mobile phlebotomists collected whole blood, serum and a nasopharyngeal or oropharyngeal swab from each participant. Participants in the prospective study had the option to provide additional blood draws and questionnaires over a 2-month period. Blood samples from the prospective study were shipped frozen or at room temperature prior to DNA extraction.

The specimen was PBMCs or T cells enriched from blood (not recorded which). This sequence uses TRBV30 and TRBJ1-3; no D gene can be assigned with confidence. The sequence was collected from a woman aged 50 to 60 with acute COVID-19. The DNA sequence follows: TGTGCCTGGAGACGGGAGGGTTACGGGGGAAACACCATATATTTT. Its translation reads: CAWRREGYGGNTIYF.